This T cell receptor beta chain was obtained from a study of T cells in Graves' hyperthyroidism and ophthalmopathy. Study-wide findings and caveats: Model output signaled ophthalmopathy a median around 6.9 months ahead of onset.

Not enrolled were patients with uncontrolled infection, other autoimmune disease, pregnancy or lactation. Only a few counts were recorded for this clonotype. Its matching antigen is unknown. What was amplified from RNA transcripts were TCR beta CDR3 regions. An initial round of RT-PCR targeting the TCR CDR3 relied on the HTBI primer set. A single record per CDR3 protein comes from TCRdb applying MiXCR to the multiplex PCR reads. The sample holds about 640,000 distinct CDR3 sequences, 20% to 25% seen once. This sequence originates from a man aged 25 to 40 with Graves' ophthalmopathy. What was sequenced was blood.

CDR3 sequence: CASSSWGQWGLNYGYTF. The CDR3 DNA is TGTGCCAGCAGCTCTTGGGGACAGTGGGGCTTAAACTATGGCTACACCTTC. The chain employs TRBV6-1 and TRBJ1-2; TRBD1 matches 7 bases. Trimming cost V 6 bases and J 2 bases; bases outside gene matches: 15. There are 17 residues in the CDR3. Germline V lookup: CDR1 MNHNS, CDR2 SASEGT.